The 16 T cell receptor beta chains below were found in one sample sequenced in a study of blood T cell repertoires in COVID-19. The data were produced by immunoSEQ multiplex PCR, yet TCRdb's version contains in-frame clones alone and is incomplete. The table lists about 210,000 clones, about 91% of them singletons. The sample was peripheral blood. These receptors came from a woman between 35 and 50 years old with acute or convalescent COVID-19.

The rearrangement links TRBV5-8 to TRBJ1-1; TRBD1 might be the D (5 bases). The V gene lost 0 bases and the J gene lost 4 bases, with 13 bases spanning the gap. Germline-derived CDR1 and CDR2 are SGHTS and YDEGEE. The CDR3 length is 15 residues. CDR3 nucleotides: TGTGCCAGCAGCTTGGGCCGGGAGGGGAGCACTGAAGCTTTCTTT. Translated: CASSLGREGSTEAFF.

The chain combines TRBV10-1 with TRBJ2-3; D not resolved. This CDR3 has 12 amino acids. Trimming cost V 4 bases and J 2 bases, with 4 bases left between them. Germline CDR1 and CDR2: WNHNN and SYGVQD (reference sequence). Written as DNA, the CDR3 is TGCGCCAGCAGTGCCAACACAGATACGCAGTATTTT. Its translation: CASSANTDTQYF.

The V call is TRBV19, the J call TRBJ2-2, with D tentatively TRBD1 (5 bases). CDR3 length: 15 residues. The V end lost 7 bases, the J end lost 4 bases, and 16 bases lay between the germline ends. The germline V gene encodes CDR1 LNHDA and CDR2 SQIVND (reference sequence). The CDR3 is CASIPPNRGTGELFF. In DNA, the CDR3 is TGTGCCAGTATCCCCCCGAATAGGGGCACCGGGGAGCTGTTTTTT.

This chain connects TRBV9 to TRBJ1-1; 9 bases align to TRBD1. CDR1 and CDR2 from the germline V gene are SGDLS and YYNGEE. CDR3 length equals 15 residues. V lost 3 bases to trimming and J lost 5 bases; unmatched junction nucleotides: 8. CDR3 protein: CASSEAGQGWTEAFF. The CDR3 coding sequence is TGTGCCAGCAGCGAAGCAGGACAGGGGTGGACTGAAGCTTTCTTT.

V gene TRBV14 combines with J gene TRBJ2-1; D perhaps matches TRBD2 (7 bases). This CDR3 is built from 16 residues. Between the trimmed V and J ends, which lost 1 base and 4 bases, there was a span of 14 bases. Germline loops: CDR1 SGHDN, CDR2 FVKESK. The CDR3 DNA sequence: TGTGCCAGCAGCCAAGTCGAAGCGGGGACATACAATGAGCAGTTCTTC. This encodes CASSQVEAGTYNEQFF. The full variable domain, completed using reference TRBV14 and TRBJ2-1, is EAGVTQFPSHSVIEKGQTVTLRCDPISGHDNLYWYRRVMGKEIKFLLHFVKESKQDESGMPNNRFLAERTGGTYSTLKVQPAELEDSGVYFCASSQVEAGTYNEQFFGPGTRLTVL.

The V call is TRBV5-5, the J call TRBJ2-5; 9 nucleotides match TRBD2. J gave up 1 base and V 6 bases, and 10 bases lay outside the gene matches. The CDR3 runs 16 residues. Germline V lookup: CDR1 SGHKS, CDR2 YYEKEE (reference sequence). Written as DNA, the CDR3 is TGTGCCAGCACCTCTGGGTTGACTAGCGGCCAAGAGACCCAGTACTTC. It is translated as CASTSGLTSGQETQYF.

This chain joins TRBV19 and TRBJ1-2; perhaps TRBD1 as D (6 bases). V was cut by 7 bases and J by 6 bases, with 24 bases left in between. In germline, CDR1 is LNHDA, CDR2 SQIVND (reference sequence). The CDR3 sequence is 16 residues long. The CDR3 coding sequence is TGTGCCAGTACCAGACAGCTTACCGGGGGGGGCGATGGCTACACCTTC. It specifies CASTRQLTGGGDGYTF.

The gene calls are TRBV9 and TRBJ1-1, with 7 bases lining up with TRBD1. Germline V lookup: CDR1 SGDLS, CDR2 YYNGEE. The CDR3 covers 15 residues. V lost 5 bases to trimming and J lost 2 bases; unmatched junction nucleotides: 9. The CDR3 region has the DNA TGTGCCAGCAGGGAGGAGGGGGCAGGAAACACTGAAGCTTTCTTT. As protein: CASREEGAGNTEAFF. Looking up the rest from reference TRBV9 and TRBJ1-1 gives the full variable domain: DSGVTQTPKHLITATGQRVTLRCSPRSGDLSVYWYQQSLDQGLQFLIQYYNGEERAKGNILERFSAQQFPDLHSELNLSSLELGDSALYFCASREEGAGNTEAFFGQGTRLTVV.

Here the CDR3 DNA reads TGTGCCAGCAGCCAGACCGGGACAGAAGCTTTCTTT. Protein sequence: CASSQTGTEAFF. V and J are TRBV11-2 and TRBJ1-1, with a possible D match to TRBD1 (6 bases). Germline loops: CDR1 SGHAT, CDR2 FQNNGV. CDR3 length: 12 amino acids. Trimming stripped 5 bases from V and 8 bases from J, with 12 bases between.

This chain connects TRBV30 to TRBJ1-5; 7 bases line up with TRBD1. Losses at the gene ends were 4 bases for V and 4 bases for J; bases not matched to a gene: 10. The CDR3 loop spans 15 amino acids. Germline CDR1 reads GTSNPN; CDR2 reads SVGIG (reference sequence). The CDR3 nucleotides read TGTGCCTGGAAAGCATCCCAGGGGGGTAATCAGCCCCAGCATTTT. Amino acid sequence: CAWKASQGGNQPQHF.

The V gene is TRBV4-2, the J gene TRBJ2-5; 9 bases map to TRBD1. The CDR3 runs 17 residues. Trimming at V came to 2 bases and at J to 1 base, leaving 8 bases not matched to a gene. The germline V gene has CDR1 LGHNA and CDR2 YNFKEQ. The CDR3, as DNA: TGTGCCAGCAGCCAAAGGCCTGCGGACAGGGGCCAAGAGACCCAGTACTTC. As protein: CASSQRPADRGQETQYF.

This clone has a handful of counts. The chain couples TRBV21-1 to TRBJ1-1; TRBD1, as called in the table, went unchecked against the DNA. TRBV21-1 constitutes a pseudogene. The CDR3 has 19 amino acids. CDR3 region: CASSKDGRGEEDMNTEAFF. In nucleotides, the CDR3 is TGTGCCAGCAGCAAAGATGGCAGGGGGGAGGAAGATATGAACACTGAAGCTTTCTTT.

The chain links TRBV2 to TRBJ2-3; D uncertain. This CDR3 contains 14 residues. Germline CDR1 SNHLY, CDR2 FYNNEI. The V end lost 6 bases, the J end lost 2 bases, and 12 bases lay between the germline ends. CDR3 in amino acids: CASSLLVPTDTQYF. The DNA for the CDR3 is TGTGCCAGCAGCCTCCTCGTCCCCACAGATACGCAGTATTTT.

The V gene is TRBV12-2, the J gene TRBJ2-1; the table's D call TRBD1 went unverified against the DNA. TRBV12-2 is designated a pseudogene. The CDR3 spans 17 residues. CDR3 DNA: TGTGCAAGTCGCTTTACGGTCCCGGGACAGTTGACTCCTAAGGGTCTCTTC. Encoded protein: CASRFTVPGQLTPKGLF.

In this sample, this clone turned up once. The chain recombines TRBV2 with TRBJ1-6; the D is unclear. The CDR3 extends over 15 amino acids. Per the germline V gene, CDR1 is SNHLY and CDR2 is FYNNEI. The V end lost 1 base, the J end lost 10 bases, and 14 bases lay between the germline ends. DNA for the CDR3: TGTGCCAGCAGTGAAGGTGGAGGAGTGGAATCACCCCTCCACTTT. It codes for CASSEGGGVESPLHF.

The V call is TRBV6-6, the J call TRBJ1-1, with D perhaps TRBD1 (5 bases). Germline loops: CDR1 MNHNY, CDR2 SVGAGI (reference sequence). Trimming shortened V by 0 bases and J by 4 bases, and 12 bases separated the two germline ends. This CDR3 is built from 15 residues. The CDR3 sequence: CASSYSGQGGTEAFF. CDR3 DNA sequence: TGTGCCAGCAGTTACTCGGGTCAGGGCGGCACTGAAGCTTTCTTT.